This T cell receptor beta chain was profiled in a study of OX40 agonist ivuxolimab in advanced cancers. Background on the study: The patients' treatment was ivuxolimab, an agonistic anti-OX40 (CD134) antibody.

Germline CDR1 reads SGHVS; CDR2 reads FQNEAQ. V lost 1 base and J lost 0, with 7 bases in between. CDR3 length: 15 amino acids. Profiled with immunoSEQ multiplex PCR; TCRdb holds only in-frame clones, not every one. There are tens of thousands of clones in the sample; around 93% occur only once, and less than 5% lies in the top ten. The chain has TRBV7-8 and TRBJ1-5; no clear D. Here the sequenced sample was CD4+ or CD8+ T cells sorted from blood, taken in a trial of the OX40 agonist ivuxolimab. This clonotype was sampled from an adult with an advanced solid tumor such as melanoma, head and neck, liver or kidney cancer. DNA for the CDR3: TGTGCCAGCAGCTTAGGGAGCTATAGCAATCAGCCCCAGCATTTT. It translates to CASSLGSYSNQPQHF.